This T cell receptor (beta chain) derives from a study of OX40 agonist ivuxolimab in advanced cancers. For the wider study: Ivuxolimab was an agonistic, fully human IgG2 monoclonal antibody directed against OX40 (CD134), a costimulatory receptor. Peripheral TCRbeta sequencing was intended to test whether TCR sequence diversity was altered and clonal T-cell expansion was caused by ivuxolimab. Intravenous ivuxolimab was administered to patients every 2 weeks at six dose levels: 0.01, 0.1, 0.3, 1.5, 3 and 10 mg/kg. Partial responses were achieved by three dose-escalation patients, of whom one had hepatocellular carcinoma and two had cutaneous melanoma. In the dose-escalation cohort, 82.7% of patients were male, and the mean age was around 60 years, with a range of 23 to 79. Patients were allowed to have had prior anti-PD-1, anti-PD-L1 or anti-CTLA-4 therapy, and around two fifths of the dose-escalation patients had been treated with checkpoint inhibitors. Of the approximately 54 dose-escalation patients, hepatocellular carcinoma was present in about 20, melanoma in some 15, renal cell carcinoma in 9 and head and neck cancer in 9. The paper reports the monotherapy dose-escalation portion (N = 52 patients) of the phase I ivuxolimab trial. The investigation overall reported the following: The antigen specificity of the peripheral T cells that underwent clonal expansion was not determined. After ivuxolimab, more expanded clones were found on average in CD8+ T cells than in CD4+ T cells. At doses of 0.1 to 3.0 mg/kg, clonal expansion of both CD4+ and CD8+ T cells in blood was seen between baseline and week 6. Low levels of normalized T-cell clonal expansion were also shown by some nonresponding patients. In the 0.1-3.0 mg/kg groups, partial responders had among the lowest normalized peripheral clonal expansion, particularly in CD8+ T cells.

A word on this clone: The antigen it recognizes is unknown. No base qualities exist here, and no much larger clone lies one base off it.

Patients with a history of autoimmune disease or receiving systemic immunosuppression were excluded from the trial. Peripheral blood for TCR sequencing was collected from all dose cohorts at baseline, on cycle 4 day 1, and on cycle 7 day 1. Samples were obtained from an open-label, multicenter, first-in-human phase I dose-escalation trial of ivuxolimab. Adults with locally advanced or metastatic head and neck squamous cell, hepatocellular, melanoma or renal cell carcinoma were enrolled in the trial. CD4+ and CD8+ T cells were sorted separately from peripheral blood before TCR sequencing. For sequencing of the TCRbeta CDR3 region, genomic DNA was extracted from the sorted cells. TCRbeta CDR3 regions were sequenced using the immunoSEQ Assay. This is the immuneACCESS table as TCRdb keeps it, with only in-frame sequences that have V and J called. A part of the clones is gone; compared with another copy, unresolved V genes explain less than half, and the rest is unexplained. Present in this sample are some 44,000 clones, 80% of which were seen just once. About 5% of the sample goes to the ten largest clones.

CDR1 and CDR2 (SGHTA, FQGNSA) derive from the germline V gene. Spanning cysteine to phenylalanine, the CDR3 consists of 16 amino acids. The kept DNA is CDR3 alone, 48 bases in frame from the first base. Unmatched junction bases come to 3, with V trimmed by 1 base and J by 5 bases. This sequence originates from an adult with an advanced solid tumor such as melanoma, head and neck, liver or kidney cancer. This material consisted of CD4+ or CD8+ T cells sorted from blood, taken in a trial of the OX40 agonist ivuxolimab. The chain is made from TRBV7-2 and TRBJ2-1; 12 bases in the junction line up with TRBD2. The DNA sequence is given as TGTGCCAGCAGCTTAGGGCTAGCGGGAGGGGACAATGAGCAGTTCTTC. Its protein is CASSLGLAGGDNEQFF.